This T cell receptor (beta chain) was documented in a study of memory CD4+ T cells and cytomegalovirus serostatus. Study background: Donors were healthy Belgian adults, 9 CMV seropositive and 20 to 25 seronegative. Study findings and constraints: Suggested: most of the CMV-linked TCR signature lies in CD4+ memory cells. CD4+ memory repertoires contained about 40% of the 164 reported CMV TCRbeta sequences.

Sequencing used immunoSEQ multiplex PCR; TCRdb keeps in-frame clones, though not all of them. The sample comprises approximately 70,000 clones, around 76% of which are singletons, and approximately 4.8% rests with the top ten. At least ten counts were recorded for this clone. Its antigen is as yet unknown. The sort gate was single viable CD3+CD4+CD8-CD45RO+ cells for memory CD4+ T cells. Total CD4+ T cells were enriched by CD4 positive selection. Germline lookup yields CDR1 SGHVS and CDR2 FNYEAQ. V lost 1 base to trimming and J lost 5 bases; unmatched junction nucleotides: 4. This CDR3 region has 16 residues.

The chain uses TRBV7-6 and TRBJ2-2; 10 bases agree with TRBD2. The clonotype originates from an adult in good health and CMV-seropositive. The source material was memory CD4+ T cells from blood. The CDR3 loop reads CASSLGSGGTTGELFF. The CDR3 DNA reads as TGTGCCAGCAGCTTAGGTAGCGGGGGGACAACCGGGGAGCTGTTTTTT.